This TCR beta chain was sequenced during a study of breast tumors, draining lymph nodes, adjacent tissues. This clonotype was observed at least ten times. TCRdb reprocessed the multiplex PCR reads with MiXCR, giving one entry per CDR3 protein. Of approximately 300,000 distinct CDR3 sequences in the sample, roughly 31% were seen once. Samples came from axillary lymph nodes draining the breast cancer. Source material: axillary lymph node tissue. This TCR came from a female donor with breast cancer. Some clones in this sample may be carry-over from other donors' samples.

In DNA, the CDR3 is TGTGCCAGCAGTGAAGTCTCAACAGCGATCAATTCACCCCTCCACTTT. Its protein is CASSEVSTAINSPLHF. The genes are TRBV2 and TRBJ1-6; D is undetermined. This CDR3 is 16 amino acids long. Germline loops: CDR1 SNHLY, CDR2 FYNNEI. V dropped 1 base and J dropped 7 bases, with 14 bases sitting between them.